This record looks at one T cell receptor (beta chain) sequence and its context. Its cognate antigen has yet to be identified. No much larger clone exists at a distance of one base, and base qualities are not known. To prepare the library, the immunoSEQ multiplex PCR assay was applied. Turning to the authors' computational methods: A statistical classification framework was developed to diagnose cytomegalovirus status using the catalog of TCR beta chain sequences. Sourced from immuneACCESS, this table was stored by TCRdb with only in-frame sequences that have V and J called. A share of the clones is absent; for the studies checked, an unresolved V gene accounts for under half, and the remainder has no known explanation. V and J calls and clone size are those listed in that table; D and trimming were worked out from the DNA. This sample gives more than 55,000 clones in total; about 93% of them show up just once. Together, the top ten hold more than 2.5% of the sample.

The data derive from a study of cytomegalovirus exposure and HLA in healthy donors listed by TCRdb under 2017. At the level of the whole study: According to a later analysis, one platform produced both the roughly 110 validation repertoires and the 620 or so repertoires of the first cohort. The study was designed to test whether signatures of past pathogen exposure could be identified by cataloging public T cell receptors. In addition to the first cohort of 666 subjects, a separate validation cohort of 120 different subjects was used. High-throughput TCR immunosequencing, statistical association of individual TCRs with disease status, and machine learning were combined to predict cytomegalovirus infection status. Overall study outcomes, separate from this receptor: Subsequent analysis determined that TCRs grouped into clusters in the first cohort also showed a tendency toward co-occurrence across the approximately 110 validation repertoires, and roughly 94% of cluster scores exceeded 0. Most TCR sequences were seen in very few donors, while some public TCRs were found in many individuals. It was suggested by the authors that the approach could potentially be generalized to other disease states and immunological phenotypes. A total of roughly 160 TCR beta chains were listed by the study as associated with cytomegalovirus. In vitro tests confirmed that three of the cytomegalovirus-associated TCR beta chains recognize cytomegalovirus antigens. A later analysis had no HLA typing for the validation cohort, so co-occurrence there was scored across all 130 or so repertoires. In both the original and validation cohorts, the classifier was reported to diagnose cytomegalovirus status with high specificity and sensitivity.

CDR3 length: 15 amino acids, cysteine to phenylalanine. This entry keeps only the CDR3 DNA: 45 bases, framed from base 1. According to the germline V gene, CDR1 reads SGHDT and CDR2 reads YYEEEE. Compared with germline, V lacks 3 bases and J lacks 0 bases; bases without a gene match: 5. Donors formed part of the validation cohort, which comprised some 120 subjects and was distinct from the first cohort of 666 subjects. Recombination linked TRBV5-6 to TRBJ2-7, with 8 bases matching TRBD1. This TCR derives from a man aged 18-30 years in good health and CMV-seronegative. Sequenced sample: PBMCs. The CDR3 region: CASSSTGESSYEQYF. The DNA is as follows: TGTGCCAGCAGCTCGACAGGGGAGAGCTCCTACGAGCAGTACTTC.